These 24 T cell receptor beta chains were all obtained from the same sample, sequenced in a study of shared clonotypes between healthy human individuals (TCRdb year 2020). Libraries were constructed by the immunoSEQ multiplex PCR assay. The source is immuneACCESS, and TCRdb retained only in-frame sequences with V and J called. Part of the clones is not carried over; for the studies checked, unresolved V genes explain less than half of this, and the remainder is unexplained. This sample has some 2,000,000 clones in its table, and approximately 94% of those were observed once. The ten largest clones add up to 0.1% to 0.15% of the sample. The sample comprised naive CD4+ T cells sorted from blood. In the paper's terms, the cell subset or site label means: CD45RA+ positively selected. The receptors here all came from a man aged 18 to 35 in good health.

In the case of this clone: An end of the junction does not agree with germline; a read error may underlie this. The chain uses TRBV18 and TRBJ2-1; D uncertain. The V gene's germline CDR1 is KGHSH and CDR2 LQKENI. CDR3 length: 13 amino acids. The CDR3 nucleotides read TGTGCCACCTCACCCACCCGTCCCAATGAGCAGTTCTTC. Its protein is CATSPTRPNEQFF.

The chain combines TRBV14 with TRBJ2-7, with D perhaps matching TRBD1 or TRBD2 (6 bases each). Germline V gene lookup returns CDR1 SGHDN and CDR2 FVKESK. V was shortened by 0 bases and J by 2 bases, with 17 bases between the two germline ends. This CDR3 region has 17 residues. The CDR3: CASSQDLAGHSPYEQYF. The CDR3 DNA reads as TGTGCCAGCAGCCAAGACCTCGCGGGACACAGCCCCTACGAGCAGTACTTC.

The chain carries TRBV6-7 and TRBJ1-1; D ambiguous. TRBV6-7 is treated as an ORF (open reading frame) with a function not yet certain. The ends were cut back, 2 bases at V and 0 bases at J, with 10 bases in the middle. The CDR3 runs 15 residues. CDR3 in DNA: TGTGCCAGCAGTTACGCCGGGGTCATGAACACTGAAGCTTTCTTT. It is translated as CASSYAGVMNTEAFF.

The CDR3 sequence is CASSLSDRVSSYEQYF. For the CDR3, the DNA is TGTGCCAGCAGTTTATCAGACAGGGTGAGCTCCTACGAGCAGTACTTC. The chain employs TRBV28 and TRBJ2-7; 7 bases are shared with TRBD1. The V gene end was trimmed by 1 base and the J gene end by 0 bases; junction bases not matched to a gene: 6. This CDR3 spans 16 amino acids. Germline values: CDR1 MDHEN, CDR2 SYDVKM.

CDR3 region: CASSIRGVGSSVGYEQYF. In DNA form, the CDR3 reads TGTGCCAGTAGTATCAGGGGGGTTGGCAGCTCGGTAGGATACGAGCAGTACTTC. V is TRBV19 and J is TRBJ2-7; D perhaps matches TRBD1 (7 bases). The CDR3 contains 18 residues. V lost 3 bases and J lost 4, with 25 bases in between. The germline CDR1 and CDR2 sequences are LNHDA and SQIVND (reference sequence).

J is TRBJ2-3 and V is TRBV29-1; TRBD1 matches at 7 bases. The CDR3 is 15 amino acids. In germline, CDR1 is SQVTM, CDR2 ANQGSEA. Germline trimming cut 1 base from V and 3 bases from J; bases unmatched to any gene: 7. The CDR3, as DNA: TGCAGCGTTGAAGTGACAGGGAAGGGAACAGATACGCAGTATTTT. This translates into CSVEVTGKGTDTQYF.

This clone is a singleton in its sample. The genes are TRBV6-6 and TRBJ1-2, with 9 bases fitting TRBD1. With V trimmed by 6 bases and J by 7 bases, 6 bases remained unmatched. This CDR3 has 13 amino acids. Germline lookup yields CDR1 MNHNY and CDR2 SVGAGI (reference sequence). CDR3 DNA sequence: TGTGCCAGCAGCTACCGACAGGGGGGTGGCTACACCTTC. Its protein is CASSYRQGGGYTF.

The rearrangement uses TRBV28 and TRBJ2-3; 8 bases line up with TRBD1. The germline V gene encodes CDR1 MDHEN and CDR2 SYDVKM. This CDR3 comprises 15 residues. J gave up 4 bases and V 7 bases, and 10 bases lay outside the gene matches. This CDR3 is CASITRPGGSDTQYF. The CDR3 coding sequence is TGTGCCAGCATAACACGGCCAGGGGGCTCAGATACGCAGTATTTT.

The V and J genes are TRBV27 and TRBJ1-1; 8 bases fit TRBD1. With 5 bases clipped from V and 0 bases from J, the junction kept 14 bases outside the gene matches. The CDR3 length is 18 residues. CDR1 and CDR2 from the germline V gene are MNHEY and SMNVEV (reference sequence). The CDR3 DNA reads TGTGCCAGCAGTCCAACCGGGACAGGAGGAAAAATGAACACTGAAGCTTTCTTT. Its protein is CASSPTGTGGKMNTEAFF.

The chain employs TRBV6-5 and TRBJ2-7; 7 nucleotides line up with TRBD1. This CDR3 comprises 14 residues. The V and J ends lost 6 bases and 3 bases, in that order; junction bases with no gene match: 8. From germline, CDR1 is MNHEY and CDR2 SVGAGI. This CDR3 is CASRPLGQIYEQYF. Written as DNA, the CDR3 is TGTGCCAGCAGGCCGTTGGGACAGATCTACGAGCAGTACTTC.

The chain couples TRBV2 to TRBJ2-7, with a tentative D call TRBD1 (5 bases). Per the germline V gene, CDR1 is SNHLY and CDR2 is FYNNEI. V gave up 1 base and J gave up 4 bases, with 17 bases separating them. The CDR3 has 16 residues. The CDR3 DNA sequence: TGTGCCAGCAGTGAAGTATACGGGCAGGGTGTTTACGAGCAGTACTTC. This gives the protein CASSEVYGQGVYEQYF.

This clone was observed a single time. This chain links TRBV15 with TRBJ1-6, with D tentatively TRBD1 (6 bases). The CDR3 runs to 15 residues. Between the trimmed V and J ends, which lost 0 bases and 9 bases, there was a span of 12 bases. CDR1 is LNHNV, CDR2 YYDKDF, per germline (reference sequence). The CDR3 spells CATSRDILGGSPLHF. CDR3 DNA: TGTGCCACCAGCAGAGATATCCTAGGGGGTTCACCCCTCCACTTT.

The chain uses TRBV9 and TRBJ2-2; weak D call: TRBD2 (5 bases). The germline V gene has CDR1 SGDLS and CDR2 YYNGEE. This CDR3 comprises 15 residues. The ends were cut back, 4 bases at V and 7 bases at J, with 17 bases in the middle. For the CDR3, the DNA is TGTGCCAGCAGCCCCCATCTTAGCGCCAACGGGGAGCTGTTTTTT. It codes for CASSPHLSANGELFF.

The gene calls are TRBV5-3 and TRBJ2-6, with 7 bases fitting TRBD1. TRBV5-3 counts as an open reading frame of uncertain function. The CDR3 totals 15 residues. The V and J ends lost 5 bases and 5 bases, in that order; junction bases with no gene match: 7. The CDR3 DNA follows: TGTGCCAGAAGACAAAGGGGGCCCTGGGCCAACGTCCTGACTTTC. Amino acids: CARRQRGPWANVLTF.

J is TRBJ1-3 and V is TRBV30; D ambiguous. Germline values: CDR1 GTSNPN, CDR2 SVGIG (reference sequence). The length of the CDR3 is 14 residues. V lost 3 bases to trimming and J lost 0 bases, with 9 bases between them. The CDR3 reads CAWRFAGSGNTIYF. CDR3 coding DNA: TGTGCCTGGAGGTTCGCCGGCTCTGGAAACACCATATATTTT. Supplemented by reference TRBV30 and TRBJ1-3, the full variable domain reads SQTIHQWPATLVQPVGSPLSLECTVEGTSNPNLYWYRQAAGRGLQLLFYSVGIGQISSEVPQNLSASRPQDRQFILSSKKLLLSDSGFYLCAWRFAGSGNTIYFGEGSWLTVV.

The chain couples TRBV6-6 to TRBJ1-3, with a weak D call TRBD1 (6 bases). V was pared by 8 bases and J by 3 bases, with 14 bases between. Germline CDR1 and CDR2: MNHNY and SVGAGI (reference sequence). The CDR3 has 14 residues. CDR3 region: CASCRGADGNTIYF. CDR3 DNA: TGTGCCAGCTGCAGGGGTGCCGATGGAAACACCATATATTTT.

The rearrangement joins TRBV4-2 to TRBJ1-5, with D hard to call. Germline CDR1 is LGHNA and CDR2 is YNFKEQ. There are 15 residues in the CDR3. Trimming removed 0 bases at V and 9 bases at J, with 15 bases between. The CDR3 nucleotides are TGTGCCAGCAGCCAAGAAGTCGGCACGGTTTTGCCCCAGCATTTT. This codes for CASSQEVGTVLPQHF.

The chain uses TRBV20-1 and TRBJ2-7; no reliable D call. Trimming stripped 5 bases from V and 6 bases from J, with 11 bases between. CDR3 length: 11 amino acids. Germline lookup yields CDR1 DFQATT and CDR2 SNEGSKA (reference sequence). CDR3 sequence (DNA): TGCAGTGCTCCGACTGGGCGCGAGCAGTACTTC. It encodes CSAPTGREQYF.

Turning to this clone: The identical CDR3 is also encoded by other nucleotide sequences in the sample. J is TRBJ2-3 and V is TRBV5-1; 7 bases agree with TRBD2. The length of the CDR3 is 16 residues. The trim removed 0 bases at V and 2 bases at J, leaving 6 bases unmatched. Per germline, CDR1 SGHRS and CDR2 YFSETQ. The CDR3 region is CASSLVAGGTTDTQYF. Here the CDR3 DNA reads TGCGCCAGCAGCTTGGTGGCCGGGGGGACCACAGATACGCAGTATTTT.

The V gene is TRBV18, the J gene TRBJ1-1, with TRBD1 matching 7 bases. With 5 bases clipped from V and 3 bases from J, the junction kept 3 bases outside the gene matches. In germline, CDR1 is KGHSH, CDR2 LQKENI. This CDR3 spans 13 amino acids. The CDR3 bases are TGTGCCAGCTCAGTAGGGGGCGACACTGAAGCTTTCTTT. It specifies CASSVGGDTEAFF.

This clone appeared once. V gene TRBV7-3 combines with J gene TRBJ1-1, with a weak D call TRBD1 (5 bases). The CDR3 length is 15 residues. Trimming removed 2 bases from V and 4 bases from J, with 14 bases in between. Germline V CDR1 and CDR2: SGHTA, FQGTGA. The CDR3 protein is CASSLFGGAGTEAFF. In nucleotides, the CDR3 is TGTGCCAGCAGCTTATTCGGGGGAGCGGGCACTGAAGCTTTCTTT.

The chain is built from TRBV30 and TRBJ2-1; D might be TRBD1 (5 bases). The V gene lost 0 bases and the J gene lost 8 bases, with 14 bases spanning the gap. The germline V gene has CDR1 GTSNPN and CDR2 SVGIG (reference sequence). This CDR3 has 14 residues. This chain's CDR3 is CAWSVDSLIDEQFF. The CDR3 DNA is TGTGCCTGGAGTGTAGACAGTCTTATCGATGAGCAGTTCTTC.

This chain links TRBV7-7 with TRBJ2-6; weak D call: TRBD1 (5 bases). The CDR3 totals 14 residues. The V gene's germline CDR1 is SSHAT and CDR2 FNYEAQ (reference sequence). CDR3 coding DNA: TGTGCTAGCCGCAGGGTCTCTGGGGCCAACGTCCTGACTTTC. Protein: CASRRVSGANVLTF.

V is TRBV19 and J is TRBJ1-2, with 7 positions matching TRBD1. CDR3 length: 14 residues. CDR1 LNHDA and CDR2 SQIVND come from the germline V gene (reference sequence). The J segment lost 7 bases and the V segment lost 1 base, leaving 6 bases of the junction unmatched. DNA for the CDR3: TGTGCCAGTAGTATAGGACAGGGAATTGGTGGCTACACCTTC. Translation: CASSIGQGIGGYTF.